Below, 20 T cell receptor beta chains from the same sample are listed, as sequenced in a study of Ad26.COV2.S vaccination and SARS-CoV-2 variants. Using immunoSEQ multiplex PCR, the repertoire was profiled, and TCRdb retains in-frame clones only, with some absent. The data show 300,000 to 400,000 clones, with about 88% seen just once and roughly 3.5% held by the top ten. The sample's treatment: roughly 19 received Ad26.COV2.S at low or high dose, single or two shots; about 5 received placebo; per-sample allocation not given. Samples came from day 63 after the first vaccine or placebo injection. The sequencing used peripheral blood, collected in a trial of Ad26.COV2.S vaccine versus placebo. The receptors here all came from a person aged 18 to 59 who received the Ad26.COV2.S COVID-19 vaccine or a placebo.

The J gene is TRBJ2-6, the V gene TRBV7-9; the D gene could be TRBD1 or TRBD2 (5 bases each). The germline V gene has CDR1 SEHNR and CDR2 FQNEAQ (reference sequence). Deletions cut 5 bases from V and 15 bases from J, with 14 bases between. The CDR3 is 12 amino acids. The CDR3 nucleotides are TGTGCCAGCAGCCCAGGGATTGGGACCCTGACTTTC. Its translation is CASSPGIGTLTF.

This chain joins TRBV2 and TRBJ2-7, with a weak D call TRBD1 (5 bases). Germline V gives CDR1 SNHLY, CDR2 FYNNEI. The V end was cut by 6 bases, the J end by 5 bases, with 17 bases between. This CDR3 has 14 residues. DNA of the CDR3: TGTGCCAGCAGCGCCTCCTTCAGGGTGGACGAGCAGTACTTC. Protein product: CASSASFRVDEQYF.

The gene calls are TRBV9 and TRBJ2-3; 10 bases fit TRBD2. CDR1 and CDR2 from the germline V gene are SGDLS and YYNGEE. V shed 0 bases and J 6 bases; nucleotides not matched to a gene: 13. This CDR3 comprises 18 residues. The CDR3, as DNA: TGTGCCAGCAGCGTAGCTTTGGCTAGCGGGGGTAACATGGATACGCAGTATTTT. The encoded protein is CASSVALASGGNMDTQYF.

The rearrangement uses TRBV6-1 and TRBJ1-5; D call uncertain. Germline V gene data show CDR1 as MNHNS and CDR2 as SASEGT. V dropped 0 bases and J dropped 3 bases, with 6 bases sitting between them. The CDR3 has 14 amino acids. This CDR3 is CASSEATVNQPQHF. The CDR3 nucleotides are TGTGCCAGCAGTGAAGCTACAGTCAATCAGCCCCAGCATTTT.

V usage is TRBV12-3 or TRBV12-4 and J usage is TRBJ2-7; no clear D gene. Trimming removed 3 bases at V and 3 bases at J, with 9 bases between. This CDR3 region has 13 residues. The CDR3 region is CASSLVAGYEQYF. The DNA for the CDR3 is TGTGCCAGCAGTTTGGTGGCAGGCTACGAGCAGTACTTC.

The rearrangement links TRBV19 to TRBJ2-2; D is possibly TRBD1 (6 bases). In germline, CDR1 is LNHDA, CDR2 SQIVND (reference sequence). CDR3 size: 13 residues. Trimming removed 8 bases from V and 3 bases from J, with 10 bases in between. In DNA form, the CDR3 reads TGTGCCAGTGGAACAGGGTACACCGGGGAGCTGTTTTTT. It specifies CASGTGYTGELFF.

The chain links TRBV27 to TRBJ2-7; D may correspond to TRBD1 or TRBD2 (6 bases each). CDR3 length: 14 residues. Germline-derived CDR1 and CDR2 are MNHEY and SMNVEV (reference sequence). V was trimmed by 3 bases and J by 6 bases, leaving 15 bases between them. The CDR3 DNA reads as TGTGCCAGCAGTTTTATAGGGGGGTTCGGCGAGCAGTACTTC. Its protein is CASSFIGGFGEQYF.

The gene calls are TRBV28 and TRBJ1-1, with D possibly being TRBD1 (5 bases). Trimming cost V 1 base and J 1 base, with 16 bases left between them. Germline CDR1 MDHEN, CDR2 SYDVKM. The CDR3 consists of 17 residues. As DNA, the CDR3 is TGTGCCAGCAGTTTATATTCCCACATTAGGGGGAACACTGAAGCTTTCTTT. Translated: CASSLYSHIRGNTEAFF.

The chain uses TRBV19 and TRBJ1-1; the D gene is possibly TRBD1 (6 bases). V lost 8 bases and J lost 2, with 15 bases in between. Germline V gene sequence: CDR1 LNHDA, CDR2 SQIVND (reference sequence). This CDR3 spans 14 amino acids. This chain's CDR3 is CASEPGHLNTEAFF. CDR3 DNA sequence: TGTGCCAGTGAACCGGGACATCTTAACACTGAAGCTTTCTTT.

This chain connects TRBV7-2 to TRBJ2-5; a weak D match, TRBD2 (7 bases). The germline V and J ends were trimmed by 7 bases and 2 bases, with 11 bases remaining between them. The CDR3 is 13 amino acids. CDR1 and CDR2 from the germline V gene are SGHTA and FQGNSA. The CDR3 region is CASKAGAQETQYF. In DNA, the CDR3 is TGTGCCAGCAAGGCGGGGGCACAAGAGACCCAGTACTTC.

The chain has TRBV7-9 and TRBJ2-3; D uncertain. From germline, CDR1 is SEHNR and CDR2 FQNEAQ (reference sequence). This CDR3 has 14 residues. The V end was cut by 3 bases, the J end by 1 base, with 8 bases between. The CDR3 loop reads CASSFLTGTDTQYF. In nucleotides, the CDR3 is TGTGCCAGCAGCTTCTTAACGGGCACAGATACGCAGTATTTT.

J is TRBJ1-6 and V is TRBV3-1 (or the pseudogene TRBV3-2); no reliable D call. Germline V gives CDR1 LGHDT, CDR2 YNNKEL (reference sequence). V lost 1 base and J lost 9, with 13 bases in between. The CDR3 spans 15 residues. The CDR3 is CASSQGWASTSPLHF. The DNA of the CDR3 is TGTGCCAGCAGCCAAGGGTGGGCGTCTACTTCACCCCTCCACTTT.

The chain employs TRBV7-9 and TRBJ2-7; TRBD1 agrees at 8 bases. In germline, CDR1 is SEHNR, CDR2 FQNEAQ (reference sequence). The CDR3 runs to 14 residues. V lost 6 bases to trimming and J lost 4 bases; unmatched junction nucleotides: 8. The CDR3 loop is CASREVGQGYEQYF. CDR3 coding DNA: TGTGCCAGCAGGGAGGTAGGACAGGGTTACGAGCAGTACTTC.

A single count supports this clone. The chain has TRBV6-5 and TRBJ1-5; 7 bases map to TRBD1. This CDR3 region has 16 residues. Germline V lookup: CDR1 MNHEY, CDR2 SVGAGI. J lost 0 bases, V lost 2 bases, and 4 bases had no gene match. CDR3 amino acids: CASSYRGLISNQPQHF. CDR3 coding DNA: TGTGCCAGCAGTTACAGGGGGCTTATTAGCAATCAGCCCCAGCATTTT.

The rearrangement uses TRBV7-9 and TRBJ2-7, with 11 bases matching TRBD1. V dropped 8 bases and J dropped 3; count of bases not matched to a gene: 6. CDR1 and CDR2 from the germline V gene are SEHNR and FQNEAQ (reference sequence). The CDR3 totals 14 residues. CDR3: CASSLDRGLYEQYF. CDR3 sequence (DNA): TGTGCCAGCTCCTTGGACAGGGGGCTCTACGAGCAGTACTTC.

The chain has TRBV6-5 and TRBJ2-7; 7 bases are a match to TRBD1. The length of the CDR3 is 15 residues. With 5 bases clipped from V and 2 bases from J, the junction kept 9 bases outside the gene matches. CDR1 and CDR2 from the germline V gene are MNHEY and SVGAGI. The CDR3 here is CASSRTRDRTYEQYF. Written as DNA, the CDR3 is TGTGCCAGCAGTAGAACCCGGGACAGAACCTACGAGCAGTACTTC.

The genes are TRBV19 and TRBJ1-2, with 7 bases lining up with TRBD1. Germline V gene data show CDR1 as LNHDA and CDR2 as SQIVND (reference sequence). The CDR3 extends over 13 amino acids. J gave up 0 bases and V 11 bases, and 6 bases lay outside the gene matches. CDR3 loop: CAGRDSTNYGYTF. Here the CDR3 DNA reads TGTGCCGGCCGGGACAGTACTAACTATGGCTACACCTTC.

The chain uses TRBV18 and TRBJ1-1; D gene ambiguous. Between the trimmed V and J ends, which lost 1 base and 1 base, there was a span of 10 bases. The CDR3 has 15 residues. Germline V CDR1 and CDR2: KGHSH, LQKENI. The CDR3 coding sequence is TGTGCCAGCTCACCACAACGGGGAGAGAACACTGAAGCTTTCTTT. This translates into CASSPQRGENTEAFF. Variable domain in full (rest from reference TRBV18 and TRBJ1-1): NAGVMQNPRHLVRRRGQEARLRCSPMKGHSHVYWYRQLPEEGLKFMVYLQKENIIDESGMPKERFSAEFPKEGPSILRIQQVVRGDSAAYFCASSPQRGENTEAFFGQGTRLTVV.

The rearrangement uses TRBV30 and TRBJ2-3; TRBD2 agrees at 15 bases. V was clipped by 7 bases and J by 4 bases; unmatched bases: 9. CDR3 length: 16 residues. CDR1 and CDR2 from the germline V gene are GTSNPN and SVGIG (reference sequence). CDR3 amino acids: CAYRTSGRAGPDTQYF. The DNA of the CDR3 is TGTGCCTATCGGACTAGCGGGAGGGCCGGTCCAGATACGCAGTATTTT. The whole variable domain, remainder taken from reference TRBV30 and TRBJ2-3, is SQTIHQWPATLVQPVGSPLSLECTVEGTSNPNLYWYRQAAGRGLQLLFYSVGIGQISSEVPQNLSASRPQDRQFILSSKKLLLSDSGFYLCAYRTSGRAGPDTQYFGPGTRLTVL.

This sequence joins TRBV5-4 and TRBJ2-5; 7 bases are shared with TRBD1. The CDR3 loop spans 14 amino acids. Germline values: CDR1 SGHNT, CDR2 YYREEE (reference sequence). V shed 4 bases and J 0 bases; nucleotides not matched to a gene: 3. The CDR3 loop reads CASSQGQYQETQYF. In nucleotides, the CDR3 is TGTGCCAGCAGCCAGGGACAGTACCAAGAGACCCAGTACTTC.